The present T cell receptor beta chain was sequenced within a study of blood T cell repertoires in COVID-19. Study-level background: COVID-19 samples collected from the United States, Italy and Spain covered acute and convalescent phases.

Per the original methods: Cell counts per sample came from amplifying reference gene primers. Assay used: immunoSEQ multiplex PCR; TCRdb lists only in-frame clones, some missing. V, J and clone size reflect that table, while D and trimming were determined from the DNA. The table shows hundreds of thousands of clones, with approximately 87% occurring only once. This clone has just one count. In germline, CDR1 is MDHEN, CDR2 SYDVKM. The CDR3 is 13 residues long. Deletions cut 10 bases from V and 8 bases from J, with 20 bases between. Sequencing was carried out using peripheral blood. This receptor was obtained from a human donor in a cohort sampled during active COVID-19. The genes are TRBV28 and TRBJ1-2; D possibly corresponds to TRBD1 (6 bases). The chain's CDR3 is CATRQDPFLGYTF. DNA of the CDR3: TGTGCCACTCGACAGGATCCCTTTTTAGGCTACACCTTC.